This T cell receptor (beta chain) was sequenced in a study of control samples from healthy donors and cancer patients. Clones were read by immunoSEQ multiplex PCR, and TCRdb kept only the in-frame ones, dropping some. The repertoire consists of fewer than 150,000 clones, with more than 85% occurring once and the leading ten covering 8.6%. Germline V CDR1 and CDR2: SGHAT, FQNNGV. V shed 5 bases and J 0 bases; nucleotides not matched to a gene: 12. The CDR3 is 18 amino acids. Sequenced input: blood. V and J are TRBV11-2 and TRBJ1-1; 10 positions agree with TRBD1. The receptor was derived from a man aged 18 to 29 in good health. Here the CDR3 reads CASSPSVSGTGVNTEAFF. CDR3 DNA sequence: TGTGCCAGCAGCCCTAGCGTTTCCGGGACAGGGGTGAACACTGAAGCTTTCTTT.